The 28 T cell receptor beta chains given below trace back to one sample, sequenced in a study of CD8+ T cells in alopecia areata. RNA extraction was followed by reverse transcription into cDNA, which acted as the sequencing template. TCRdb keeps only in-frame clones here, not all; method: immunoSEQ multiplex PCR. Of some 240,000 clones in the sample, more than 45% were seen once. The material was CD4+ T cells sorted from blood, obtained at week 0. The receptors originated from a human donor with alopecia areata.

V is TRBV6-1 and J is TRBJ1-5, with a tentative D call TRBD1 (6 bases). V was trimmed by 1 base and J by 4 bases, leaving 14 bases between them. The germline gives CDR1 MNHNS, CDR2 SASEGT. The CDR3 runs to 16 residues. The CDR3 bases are TGTGCCAGCAGTGAAGTAGGGAGGGGGGCGAATCAGCCCCAGCATTTT. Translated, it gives CASSEVGRGANQPQHF.

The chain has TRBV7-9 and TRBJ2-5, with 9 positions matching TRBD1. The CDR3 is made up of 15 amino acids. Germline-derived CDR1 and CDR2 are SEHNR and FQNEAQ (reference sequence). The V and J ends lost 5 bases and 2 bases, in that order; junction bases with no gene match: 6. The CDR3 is CASSLSGTGQETQYF. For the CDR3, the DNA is TGTGCCAGCAGCCTCTCCGGGACAGGGCAAGAGACCCAGTACTTC. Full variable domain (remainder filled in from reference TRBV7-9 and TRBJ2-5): DTGVSQNPRHKITKRGQNVTFRCDPISEHNRLYWYRQTLGQGPEFLTYFQNEAQLEKSRLLSDRFSAERPKGSFSTLEIQRTEQGDSAMYLCASSLSGTGQETQYFGPGTRLLVL.

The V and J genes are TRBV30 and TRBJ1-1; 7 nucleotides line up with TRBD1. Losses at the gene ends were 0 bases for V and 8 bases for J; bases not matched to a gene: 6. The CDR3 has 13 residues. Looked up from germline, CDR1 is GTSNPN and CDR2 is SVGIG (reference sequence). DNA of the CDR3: TGTGCCTGGAGTGTAATTAAGGGGGCGGAAGCTTTCTTT. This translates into CAWSVIKGAEAFF.

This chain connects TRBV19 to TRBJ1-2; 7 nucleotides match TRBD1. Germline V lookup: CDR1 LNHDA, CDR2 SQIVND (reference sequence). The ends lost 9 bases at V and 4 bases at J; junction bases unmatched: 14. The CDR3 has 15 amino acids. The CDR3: CASQRTQGVPYGYTF. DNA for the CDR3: TGTGCCAGCCAAAGAACCCAGGGGGTACCCTATGGCTACACCTTC. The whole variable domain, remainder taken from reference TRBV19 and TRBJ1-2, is DGGITQSPKYLFRKEGQNVTLSCEQNLNHDAMYWYRQDPGQGLRLIYYSQIVNDFQKGDIAEGYSVSREKKESFPLTVTSAQKNPTAFYLCASQRTQGVPYGYTFGSGTRLTVV.

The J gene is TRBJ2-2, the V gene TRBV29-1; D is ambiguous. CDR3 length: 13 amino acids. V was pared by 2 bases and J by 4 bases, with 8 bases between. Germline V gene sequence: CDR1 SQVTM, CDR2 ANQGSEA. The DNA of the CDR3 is TGCAGCGTTGAAAGAAAGGTCACCGGGGAGCTGTTTTTT. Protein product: CSVERKVTGELFF.

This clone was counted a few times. The CDR3 here is CASSQSDRVGNEQFF. Here the CDR3 DNA reads TGCGCCAGCAGCCAGTCGGACAGGGTTGGCAATGAGCAGTTCTTC. This chain links TRBV4-1 with TRBJ2-1; 8 nucleotides match TRBD1. The CDR3 is 15 residues long. Germline V gene lookup returns CDR1 MGHRA and CDR2 YSYEKL. J gave up 6 bases and V 3 bases, and 7 bases lay outside the gene matches.

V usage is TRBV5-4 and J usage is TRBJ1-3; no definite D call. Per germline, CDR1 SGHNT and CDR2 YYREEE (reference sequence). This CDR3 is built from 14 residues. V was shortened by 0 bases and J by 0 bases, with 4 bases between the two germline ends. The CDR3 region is CASSLGDSGNTIYF. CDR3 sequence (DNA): TGTGCCAGCAGCTTGGGGGACTCTGGAAACACCATATATTTT.

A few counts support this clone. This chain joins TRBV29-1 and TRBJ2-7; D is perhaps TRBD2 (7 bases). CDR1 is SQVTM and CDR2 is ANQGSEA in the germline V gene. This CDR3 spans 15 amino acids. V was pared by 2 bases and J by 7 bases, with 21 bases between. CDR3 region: CSVEQGGAGAPEQYF. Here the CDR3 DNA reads TGCAGCGTTGAACAAGGTGGGGCGGGGGCCCCGGAGCAGTACTTC.

The CDR3 DNA reads TGTGCCAGCGCCCGAGGGCCCACAGATACGCAGTATTTT. It codes for CASARGPTDTQYF. This rearrangement joins TRBV7-9 to TRBJ2-3; tentative D call: TRBD2 (5 bases). Germline CDR1 SEHNR, CDR2 FQNEAQ (reference sequence). This CDR3 has 13 amino acids. Trimming cost V 8 bases and J 2 bases, with 11 bases left between them.

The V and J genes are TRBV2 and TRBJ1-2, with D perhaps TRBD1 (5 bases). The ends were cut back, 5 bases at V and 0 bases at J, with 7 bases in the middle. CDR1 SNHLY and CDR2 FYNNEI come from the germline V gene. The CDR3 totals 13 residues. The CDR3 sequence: CASSRDPNYGYTF. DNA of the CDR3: TGTGCCAGCAGTCGGGACCCTAACTATGGCTACACCTTC.

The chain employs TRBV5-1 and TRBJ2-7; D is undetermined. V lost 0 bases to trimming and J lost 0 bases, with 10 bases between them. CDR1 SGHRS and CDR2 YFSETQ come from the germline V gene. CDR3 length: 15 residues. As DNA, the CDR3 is TGCGCCAGCAGCTTGGCCCCAGGCGGCTCCTACGAGCAGTACTTC. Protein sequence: CASSLAPGGSYEQYF.

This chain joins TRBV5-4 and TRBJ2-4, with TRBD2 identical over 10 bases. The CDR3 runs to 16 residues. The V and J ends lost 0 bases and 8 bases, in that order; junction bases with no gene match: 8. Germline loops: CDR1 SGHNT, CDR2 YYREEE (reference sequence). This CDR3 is CASSLAFSGGRDIQYF. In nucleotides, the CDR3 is TGTGCCAGCAGCTTGGCCTTTAGCGGGGGGCGGGACATTCAGTACTTC.

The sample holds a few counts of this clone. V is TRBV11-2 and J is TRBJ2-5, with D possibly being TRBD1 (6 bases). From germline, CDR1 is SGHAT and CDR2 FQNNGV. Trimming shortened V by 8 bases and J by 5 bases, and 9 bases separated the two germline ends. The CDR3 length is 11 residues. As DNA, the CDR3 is TGTGCCAGCGATAGGGGGGAGACCCAGTACTTC. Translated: CASDRGETQYF.

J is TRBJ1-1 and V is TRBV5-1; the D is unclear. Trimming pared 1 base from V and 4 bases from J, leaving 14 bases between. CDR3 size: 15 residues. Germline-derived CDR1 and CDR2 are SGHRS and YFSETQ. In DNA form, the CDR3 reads TGCGCCAGCAGCTTGTCATCCGGGGAGGGCACTGAAGCTTTCTTT. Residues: CASSLSSGEGTEAFF.

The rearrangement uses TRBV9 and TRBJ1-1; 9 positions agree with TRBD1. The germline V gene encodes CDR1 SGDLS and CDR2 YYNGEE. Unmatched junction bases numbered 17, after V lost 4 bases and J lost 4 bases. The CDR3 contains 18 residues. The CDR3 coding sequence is TGTGCCAGCAGCCCTAGGGACAGGGTAAATGTCCGGGGCACTGAAGCTTTCTTT. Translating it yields CASSPRDRVNVRGTEAFF.

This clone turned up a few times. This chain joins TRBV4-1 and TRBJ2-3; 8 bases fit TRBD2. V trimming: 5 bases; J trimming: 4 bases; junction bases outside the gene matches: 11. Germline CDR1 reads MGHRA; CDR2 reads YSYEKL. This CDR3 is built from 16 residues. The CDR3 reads CASSSRLAKLSDTQYF. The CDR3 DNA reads TGCGCCAGCAGCTCCCGACTAGCGAAACTGTCAGATACGCAGTATTTT.

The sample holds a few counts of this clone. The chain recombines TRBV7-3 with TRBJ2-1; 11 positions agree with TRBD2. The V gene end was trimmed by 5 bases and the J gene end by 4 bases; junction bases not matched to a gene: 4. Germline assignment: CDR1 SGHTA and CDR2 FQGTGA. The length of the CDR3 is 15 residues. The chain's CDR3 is CASSRGLAAYNEQFF. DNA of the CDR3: TGTGCCAGCAGCCGGGGACTAGCGGCGTACAATGAGCAGTTCTTC.

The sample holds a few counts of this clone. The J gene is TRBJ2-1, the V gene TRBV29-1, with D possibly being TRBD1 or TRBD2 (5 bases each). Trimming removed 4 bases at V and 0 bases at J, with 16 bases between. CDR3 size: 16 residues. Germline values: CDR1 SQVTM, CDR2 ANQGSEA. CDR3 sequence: CSVVSPRDRSYNEQFF. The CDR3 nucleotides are TGCAGCGTTGTAAGTCCCAGGGACCGCTCCTACAATGAGCAGTTCTTC.

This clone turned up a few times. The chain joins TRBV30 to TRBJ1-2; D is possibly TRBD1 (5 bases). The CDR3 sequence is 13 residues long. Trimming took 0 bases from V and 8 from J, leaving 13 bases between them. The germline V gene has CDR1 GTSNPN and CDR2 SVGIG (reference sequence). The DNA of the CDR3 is TGTGCCTGGAGTGTAGGGGCGGGGGACGGCTACACCTTC. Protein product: CAWSVGAGDGYTF. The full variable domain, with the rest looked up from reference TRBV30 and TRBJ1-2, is SQTIHQWPATLVQPVGSPLSLECTVEGTSNPNLYWYRQAAGRGLQLLFYSVGIGQISSEVPQNLSASRPQDRQFILSSKKLLLSDSGFYLCAWSVGAGDGYTFGSGTRLTVV.

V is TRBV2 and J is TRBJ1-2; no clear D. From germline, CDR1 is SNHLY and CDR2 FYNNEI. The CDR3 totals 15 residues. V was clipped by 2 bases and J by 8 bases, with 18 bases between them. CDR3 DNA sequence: TGTGCCAGCAGTGAATCGGCGTCACCGGGTTGGGGCTACACCTTC. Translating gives CASSESASPGWGYTF.

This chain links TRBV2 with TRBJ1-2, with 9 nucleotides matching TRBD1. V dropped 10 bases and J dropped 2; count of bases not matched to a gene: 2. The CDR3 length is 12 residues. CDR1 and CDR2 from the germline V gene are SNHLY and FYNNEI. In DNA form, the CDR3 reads TGTGCCAACACAGGGGGCAACTATGGCTACACCTTC. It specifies CANTGGNYGYTF.

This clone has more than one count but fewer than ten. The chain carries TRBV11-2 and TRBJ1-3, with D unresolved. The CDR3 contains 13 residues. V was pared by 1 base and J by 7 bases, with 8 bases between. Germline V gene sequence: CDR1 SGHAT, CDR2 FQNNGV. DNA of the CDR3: TGTGCCAGCAGCTTAGGTGTGAGGAACACCATATATTTT. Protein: CASSLGVRNTIYF.

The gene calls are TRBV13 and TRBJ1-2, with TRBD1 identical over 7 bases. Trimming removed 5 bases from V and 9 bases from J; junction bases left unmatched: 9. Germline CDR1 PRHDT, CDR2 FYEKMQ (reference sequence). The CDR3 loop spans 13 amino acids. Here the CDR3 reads CASSLGTVASYTF. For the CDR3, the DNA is TGTGCCAGCAGCCTTGGGACAGTTGCCAGCTACACCTTC.

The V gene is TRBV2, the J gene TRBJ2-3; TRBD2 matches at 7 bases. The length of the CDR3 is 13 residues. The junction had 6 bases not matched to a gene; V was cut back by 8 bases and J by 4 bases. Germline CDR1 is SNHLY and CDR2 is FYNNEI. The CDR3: CASQGAGADTQYF. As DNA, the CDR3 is TGTGCCAGCCAAGGGGCGGGGGCAGATACGCAGTATTTT.

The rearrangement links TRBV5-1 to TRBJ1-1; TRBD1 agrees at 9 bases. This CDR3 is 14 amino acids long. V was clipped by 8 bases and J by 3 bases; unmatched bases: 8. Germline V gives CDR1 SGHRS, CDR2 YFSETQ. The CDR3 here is CASTGGAYDTEAFF. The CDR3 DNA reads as TGCGCCAGTACAGGGGGCGCGTACGACACTGAAGCTTTCTTT.

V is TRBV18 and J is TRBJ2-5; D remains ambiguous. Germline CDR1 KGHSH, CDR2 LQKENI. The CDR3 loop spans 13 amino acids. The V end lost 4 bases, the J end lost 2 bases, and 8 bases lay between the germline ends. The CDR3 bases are TGTGCCAGCTCACAAGGGCAACAAGAGACCCAGTACTTC. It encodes CASSQGQQETQYF.

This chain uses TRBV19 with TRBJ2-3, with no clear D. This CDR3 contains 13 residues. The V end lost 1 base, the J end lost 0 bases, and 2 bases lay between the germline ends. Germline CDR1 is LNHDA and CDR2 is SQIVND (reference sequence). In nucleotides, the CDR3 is TGTGCCAGTAGTATAGCCAGCACAGATACGCAGTATTTT. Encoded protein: CASSIASTDTQYF.

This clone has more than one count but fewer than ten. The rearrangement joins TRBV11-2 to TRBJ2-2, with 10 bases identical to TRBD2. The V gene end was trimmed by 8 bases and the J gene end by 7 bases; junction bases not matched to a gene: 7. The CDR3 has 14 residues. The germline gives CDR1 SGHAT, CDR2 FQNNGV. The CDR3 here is CASVEREGLGELFF. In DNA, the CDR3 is TGTGCCAGCGTCGAGCGGGAGGGCCTCGGGGAGCTGTTTTTT.